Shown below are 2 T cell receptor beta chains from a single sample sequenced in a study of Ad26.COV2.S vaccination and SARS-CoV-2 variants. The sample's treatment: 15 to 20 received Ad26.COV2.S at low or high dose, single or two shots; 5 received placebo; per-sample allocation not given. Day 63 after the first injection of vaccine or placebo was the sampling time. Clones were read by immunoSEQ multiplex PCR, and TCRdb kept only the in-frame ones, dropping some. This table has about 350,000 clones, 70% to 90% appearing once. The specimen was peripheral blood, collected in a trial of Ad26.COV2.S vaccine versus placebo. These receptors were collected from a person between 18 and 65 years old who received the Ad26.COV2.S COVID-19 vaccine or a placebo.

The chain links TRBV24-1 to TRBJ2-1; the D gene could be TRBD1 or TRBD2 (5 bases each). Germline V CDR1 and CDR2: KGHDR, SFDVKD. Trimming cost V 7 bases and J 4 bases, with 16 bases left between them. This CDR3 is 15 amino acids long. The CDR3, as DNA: TGTGCCACCAGCCCTGGGACGGGAAGTTACAATGAGCAGTTCTTC. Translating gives CATSPGTGSYNEQFF.

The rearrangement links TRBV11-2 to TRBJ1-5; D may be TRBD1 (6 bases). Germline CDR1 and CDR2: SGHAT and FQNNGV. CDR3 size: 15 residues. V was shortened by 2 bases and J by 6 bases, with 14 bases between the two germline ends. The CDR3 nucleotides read TGTGCCAGCAGCTTATTAACCGGGACATCTCAGCCCCAGCATTTT. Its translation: CASSLLTGTSQPQHF.